The 28 T cell receptor beta chains in this list originate from one sample, sequenced in a study of cytomegalovirus exposure and HLA in healthy donors (dated by TCRdb to about 2017). Library prep was done by the immunoSEQ multiplex PCR assay. For the multiplex PCR, a mixture combining 60 forward primers for TCR Vbeta segments and 13 reverse primers for TCR Jbeta segments was used. The source is immuneACCESS, and TCRdb retained only in-frame sequences with V and J called. Part of the clones is not carried over; for the studies checked, unresolved V genes explain less than half of this, and the remainder is unexplained. For this sample the table gives tens of thousands of clones, of which about 85% were detected only once. The ten largest clones capture about 1.2% of the sample. Sequenced input: PBMCs. The receptors stem from a girl aged 2 to 9 in good health and CMV-seropositive.

The V and J genes are TRBV6-5 and TRBJ1-2; no clear D gene. V lost 3 bases and J lost 1, with 6 bases in between. CDR3 size: 13 residues. Germline CDR1 and CDR2: MNHEY and SVGAGI. CDR3 nucleotides: TGTGCCAGCAGTTATCGCTATAACTATGGCTACACCTTC. Its translation: CASSYRYNYGYTF.

The chain combines TRBV29-1 with TRBJ2-7, with TRBD1 matching 11 bases. This CDR3 comprises 14 residues. Germline trimming cut 4 bases from V and 3 bases from J; bases unmatched to any gene: 5. Germline V gene sequence: CDR1 SQVTM, CDR2 ANQGSEA. CDR3 loop: CSVGTGQGDYEQYF. The CDR3 DNA follows: TGCAGCGTTGGGACGGGACAGGGGGACTACGAGCAGTACTTC.

The chain recombines TRBV18 with TRBJ1-2, with D hard to call. Deletions cut 3 bases from V and 7 bases from J, with 18 bases between. The CDR3 has 15 residues. The V gene's germline CDR1 is KGHSH and CDR2 LQKENI. CDR3 region: CASSPTFDGISGYTF. The DNA of the CDR3 is TGTGCCAGCTCACCGACCTTTGACGGGATAAGTGGCTACACCTTC.

The J gene is TRBJ1-2, the V gene TRBV6-4; 8 bases line up with TRBD1. V trimming: 6 bases; J trimming: 4 bases; junction bases outside the gene matches: 4. Germline V gene data show CDR1 as MRHNA and CDR2 as SNTAGT. This CDR3 spans 13 amino acids. The CDR3, as DNA: TGTGCCAGCAGCGGTGGACAGGGCTATGGCTACACCTTC. As protein: CASSGGQGYGYTF.

The J gene is TRBJ2-1, the V gene TRBV9, with a tentative D call TRBD2 (7 bases). The CDR3 covers 22 residues. CDR1 is SGDLS and CDR2 is YYNGEE in the germline V gene. Trimming removed 0 bases at V and 9 bases at J, with 37 bases between. The DNA of the CDR3 is TGTGCCAGCAGCGTAGAACCAGCAGGAGTTGGTTGGGGGGGGATTTTACAGGGTGAGCAGTTCTTC. Translation gives CASSVEPAGVGWGGILQGEQFF.

This chain links TRBV4-3 with TRBJ1-2, with D possibly matching TRBD1 (5 bases). The germline CDR1 and CDR2 sequences are LGHNA and YSLEER. Trimming took 6 bases from V and 4 from J, leaving 15 bases between them. The CDR3 covers 14 residues. CDR3 sequence reads: CASSPYVGGYGYTF. CDR3 sequence (DNA): TGCGCCAGCAGTCCTTACGTGGGGGGCTATGGCTACACCTTC.

The rearrangement joins TRBV4-1 to TRBJ2-3, with D unclear. Trimming stripped 7 bases from V and 2 bases from J, with 13 bases between. The CDR3 has 14 residues. Germline V CDR1 and CDR2: MGHRA, YSYEKL. The CDR3 nucleotides read TGCGCCAGCAAGGCCATGGGCCTCACAGATACGCAGTATTTT. Translated, it gives CASKAMGLTDTQYF.

The chain combines TRBV19 with TRBJ1-5; no clear D. The CDR3 is made up of 14 amino acids. CDR1 and CDR2 (germline): LNHDA, SQIVND (reference sequence). V gave up 7 bases and J gave up 4 bases, with 14 bases separating them. CDR3 residues: CASIGRGSNQPQHF. DNA of the CDR3: TGTGCCAGTATAGGTAGAGGAAGTAATCAGCCCCAGCATTTT.

This sequence joins TRBV6-5 and TRBJ1-2; 7 positions agree with TRBD1. V was clipped by 2 bases and J by 2 bases; unmatched bases: 8. Looked up from germline, CDR1 is MNHEY and CDR2 is SVGAGI. The CDR3 length is 16 residues. CDR3 coding DNA: TGTGCCAGCAGTTACGCGGGACAGCTATTAAACTATGGCTACACCTTC. Protein sequence: CASSYAGQLLNYGYTF.

This clone was seen only once. The CDR3 region has the DNA TGTGCCTGGAGTTGGGGGAGGGGATTGACTGAAGCTTTCTTT. Amino acid sequence: CAWSWGRGLTEAFF. The gene calls are TRBV30 and TRBJ1-1; possible D gene TRBD1, 5 bases. Germline CDR1 and CDR2: GTSNPN and SVGIG (reference sequence). The V end was cut by 2 bases, the J end by 5 bases, with 15 bases between. The CDR3 has 14 residues.

This chain uses TRBV19 with TRBJ1-5, with 7 bases aligning to TRBD1. The CDR3 is 14 residues long. Germline V gene lookup returns CDR1 LNHDA and CDR2 SQIVND (reference sequence). Trimming took 5 bases from V and 2 from J; bases not matched to a gene: 3. The DNA for the CDR3 is TGTGCCAGTAGTTCCGGGACAGGCAATCAGCCCCAGCATTTT. Translation: CASSSGTGNQPQHF. The full variable domain, completed using reference TRBV19 and TRBJ1-5, is DGGITQSPKYLFRKEGQNVTLSCEQNLNHDAMYWYRQDPGQGLRLIYYSQIVNDFQKGDIAEGYSVSREKKESFPLTVTSAQKNPTAFYLCASSSGTGNQPQHFGDGTRLSIL.

The chain recombines TRBV7-6 with TRBJ1-1; D gene ambiguous. This CDR3 is 15 amino acids long. V was clipped by 1 base and J by 3 bases, with 12 bases between them. Germline CDR1 and CDR2: SGHVS and FNYEAQ. CDR3 coding DNA: TGTGCCAGCAGCTTAGACGGCAGGCTGGACACTGAAGCTTTCTTT. Encoded protein: CASSLDGRLDTEAFF.

The V gene is TRBV12-5, the J gene TRBJ1-2; possibly TRBD1 for D (6 bases). Germline V lookup: CDR1 LGHNT, CDR2 FRNRAP. Trimming took 7 bases from V and 8 from J, leaving 26 bases between them. The CDR3 consists of 16 residues. CDR3 in amino acids: CASESGDPAVSRGYTF. The CDR3 DNA follows: TGTGCTAGTGAGTCAGGGGACCCTGCGGTATCGAGGGGCTACACCTTC. The variable domain in full, with the rest retrieved from reference TRBV12-5 and TRBJ1-2, is DARVTQTPRHKVTEMGQEVTMRCQPILGHNTVFWYRQTMMQGLELLAYFRNRAPLDDSGMPKDRFSAEMPDATLATLKIQPSEPRDSAVYFCASESGDPAVSRGYTFGSGTRLTVV.

This chain uses TRBV7-9 with TRBJ1-2; no clear D gene. The CDR3 has 16 amino acids. Trimming shortened V by 4 bases and J by 5 bases, and 20 bases separated the two germline ends. CDR1 and CDR2 from the germline V gene are SEHNR and FQNEAQ (reference sequence). CDR3: CASSWDSAGYWYGYTF. DNA of the CDR3: TGTGCCAGCAGCTGGGATTCAGCGGGGTATTGGTATGGCTACACCTTC.

CDR3 amino acids: CASSPGGGEGYEQYF. DNA for the CDR3: TGTGCCAGCAGCCCCGGTGGAGGGGAAGGCTACGAGCAGTACTTC. The V and J genes are TRBV9 and TRBJ2-7; a weak D match, TRBD2 (6 bases). Trimming took 4 bases from V and 3 from J, leaving 17 bases between them. The CDR3 has 15 amino acids. From germline, CDR1 is SGDLS and CDR2 YYNGEE.

This chain links TRBV7-9 with TRBJ1-1; 9 nucleotides agree with TRBD1. In germline, CDR1 is SEHNR, CDR2 FQNEAQ (reference sequence). J lost 0 bases, V lost 4 bases, and 9 bases had no gene match. The CDR3 runs 17 residues. CDR3: CASSYNYGQGMNTEAFF. In nucleotides, the CDR3 is TGTGCCAGCAGCTACAATTATGGACAGGGGATGAACACTGAAGCTTTCTTT.

This clone was counted a single time. The chain employs TRBV7-9 and TRBJ1-1, with D unclear. The CDR3 is made up of 12 amino acids. V was pared by 6 bases and J by 1 base, with 6 bases between. The germline CDR1 and CDR2 sequences are SEHNR and FQNEAQ (reference sequence). The CDR3 loop reads CASRGWNTEAFF. The CDR3, as DNA: TGTGCCAGCAGGGGCTGGAACACTGAAGCTTTCTTT.

This clone has just one count. Written as DNA, the CDR3 is TGTGCCAGCAGTATTATGCAGGGGGCGACTGGAAACACCATATATTTT. It codes for CASSIMQGATGNTIYF. J is TRBJ1-3 and V is TRBV25-1; 8 bases are a match to TRBD1. The CDR3 totals 16 residues. Trimming at V came to 5 bases and at J to 2 bases, leaving 8 bases not matched to a gene. The V gene's germline CDR1 is MGHDK and CDR2 SYGVNS.

The gene calls are TRBV30 and TRBJ2-7, with 11 bases that match TRBD2. CDR3 size: 13 residues. In germline, CDR1 is GTSNPN, CDR2 SVGIG (reference sequence). Germline trimming cut 3 bases from V and 2 bases from J; bases unmatched to any gene: 0. The CDR3 nucleotides are TGTGCCTGGAGGACTAGCGGGACCTACGAGCAGTACTTC. Its protein product is CAWRTSGTYEQYF.

V and J are TRBV30 and TRBJ1-1, with unresolved D. The CDR3 sequence is 12 residues long. From germline, CDR1 is GTSNPN and CDR2 SVGIG (reference sequence). V was shortened by 7 bases and J by 8 bases, with 17 bases between the two germline ends. CDR3 loop: CAYAGKAVEAFF. The CDR3 DNA reads as TGTGCCTACGCGGGTAAGGCAGTGGAAGCTTTCTTT.

The V gene is TRBV29-1, the J gene TRBJ1-3; 9 nucleotides line up with TRBD1. J was trimmed by 3 bases and V by 7 bases; bases with no gene match: 4. Germline V lookup: CDR1 SQVTM, CDR2 ANQGSEA. The CDR3 is made up of 13 amino acids. CDR3 DNA: TGCAGCGCACAGGGGGCTCTTGGAAACACCATATATTTT. Protein product: CSAQGALGNTIYF.

The genes are TRBV28 and TRBJ1-2; 9 bases map to TRBD1. CDR3 length: 14 residues. Germline CDR1 MDHEN, CDR2 SYDVKM. Losses at the gene ends were 6 bases for V and 4 bases for J; bases not matched to a gene: 6. CDR3 protein: CASSWTGEGYGYTF. CDR3 DNA sequence: TGTGCCAGCAGCTGGACAGGGGAAGGCTATGGCTACACCTTC.

This rearrangement joins TRBV30 to TRBJ2-7; 7 bases fit TRBD2. Looked up from germline, CDR1 is GTSNPN and CDR2 is SVGIG (reference sequence). CDR3 length equals 14 residues. V dropped 0 bases and J dropped 3; count of bases not matched to a gene: 5. CDR3 nucleotide sequence: TGTGCCTGGAGTGTAGGACTAGGAATCTACGAGCAGTACTTC. This translates into CAWSVGLGIYEQYF.

The chain couples TRBV5-1 to TRBJ2-5; 10 positions agree with TRBD2. The CDR3 runs to 15 residues. The J segment lost 5 bases and the V segment lost 4 bases, leaving 8 bases of the junction unmatched. Germline assignment: CDR1 SGHRS and CDR2 YFSETQ. The CDR3, as DNA: TGCGCCAGCAGCAGGACTAGCGGCCGCGGGGAGACCCAGTACTTC. Translating it yields CASSRTSGRGETQYF. Drawing the rest from reference TRBV5-1 and TRBJ2-5, the complete variable domain is KAGVTQTPRYLIKTRGQQVTLSCSPISGHRSVSWYQQTPGQGLQFLFEYFSETQRNKGNFPGRFSGRQFSNSRSEMNVSTLELGDSALYLCASSRTSGRGETQYFGPGTRLLVL.

The table lists this clone with a few counts. The chain links TRBV29-1 to TRBJ2-1; the D is unclear. The length of the CDR3 is 14 residues. Germline assignment: CDR1 SQVTM and CDR2 ANQGSEA. Trimming stripped 6 bases from V and 0 bases from J, with 12 bases between. The CDR3 DNA reads as TGCAGCGTCCTCACTTCAAGCTCCTACAATGAGCAGTTCTTC. Its translation is CSVLTSSSYNEQFF.

This sequence joins TRBV30 and TRBJ1-3; TRBD1 might be the D (5 bases). Trimming pared 4 bases from V and 4 bases from J, leaving 17 bases between. Germline CDR1 is GTSNPN and CDR2 is SVGIG (reference sequence). The CDR3 is 15 amino acids. The chain's CDR3 is CAWKIVRGYGNTIYF. The CDR3 region has the DNA TGTGCCTGGAAAATTGTTCGGGGGTACGGAAACACCATATATTTT.

This chain links TRBV7-2 with TRBJ2-5; weak D call: TRBD1 (6 bases). V was pared by 5 bases and J by 2 bases, with 9 bases between. This CDR3 spans 13 amino acids. Germline V gene lookup returns CDR1 SGHTA and CDR2 FQGNSA. The CDR3 spells CASSATGQETQYF. CDR3 coding DNA: TGTGCCAGCAGCGCTACAGGGCAAGAGACCCAGTACTTC.

The CDR3 bases are TGCAGCGTTGTTCTCCCCCTAGCGGGGGCTTTCGAGCAGTACTTC. Its translation is CSVVLPLAGAFEQYF. The chain has TRBV29-1 and TRBJ2-7, with 10 bases matching TRBD2. V lost 4 bases and J lost 6; bases outside the gene matches: 12. Germline CDR1 is SQVTM and CDR2 is ANQGSEA. The CDR3 runs 15 residues.